One sample yielded the 2 T cell receptor beta chains listed below, sequenced in a study of beta chain features in type 1 diabetes. Findings and limits, study-wide: Shorter TCRB CDR3s, moderately but significantly so, marked every one of the four CD4+ subsets in Type 1 diabetes patients.

Antigen specificity for these receptors is unknown. The isolated RNA, all of it, was reverse transcribed, so expressed TCRB transcripts were what got sequenced. This table comes from immunoSEQ multiplex PCR, and its TCRdb copy is limited to in-frame clones, with some not included. The sample has 100,000 to 150,000 clones, 17% seen once. Sample: central memory CD4+ T cells from blood. The receptors stem from a man between 18 and 29 years old with type 1 diabetes.

This clone was seen repeatedly, ten times or more. V gene TRBV10-2 combines with J gene TRBJ2-7, with 7 nucleotides matching TRBD1. Germline-derived CDR1 and CDR2 are WSHSY and SAAADI. This CDR3 has 15 residues. The V segment lost 0 bases and the J segment 2 bases; nucleotides outside the gene matches: 4. This CDR3 is CASSESGQTAYEQYF. The CDR3 nucleotides are TGCGCCAGCAGTGAGTCGGGACAGACAGCCTACGAGCAGTACTTC.

This clone was observed once. The chain has TRBV7-2 and TRBJ1-1; D not resolved. There are 13 residues in the CDR3. Germline V lookup: CDR1 SGHTA, CDR2 FQGNSA. V lost 3 bases and J lost 5, with 10 bases in between. The CDR3 region is CASSFTQETEAFF. The CDR3 region has the DNA TGTGCCAGCAGCTTTACCCAAGAGACTGAAGCTTTCTTT. The whole variable domain, filled in from reference TRBV7-2 and TRBJ1-1, reads GAGVSQSPSNKVTEKGKDVELRCDPISGHTALYWYRQSLGQGLEFLIYFQGNSAPDKSGLPSDRFSAERTGGSVSTLTIQRTQQEDSAVYLCASSFTQETEAFFGQGTRLTVV.